Each of the 9 T cell receptor beta chains below was sequenced from the same sample in a study of blood T cell repertoires in COVID-19 (dated by TCRdb to 2020 to 2022). The library was built by means of the immunoSEQ multiplex PCR assay. Sourced from immuneACCESS, this table was stored by TCRdb with only in-frame sequences that have V and J called. A share of the clones is absent; for the studies checked, an unresolved V gene accounts for under half, and the remainder has no known explanation. Here the sample has about 130,000 clones; roughly three quarters occur a single time. Jointly, the top ten make up 4% to 5% of the sample. Sequenced material: peripheral blood. The source of these receptors is a woman aged 70-85 years with COVID-19, enrolled during active disease.

This clone was detected only a few times. This sequence joins TRBV6-5 and TRBJ1-6; tentatively, D is TRBD1 (5 bases). From germline, CDR1 is MNHEY and CDR2 SVGAGI. The CDR3 contains 13 residues. V lost 8 bases to trimming and J lost 9 bases, with 14 bases between them. In DNA form, the CDR3 reads TGTGCCAGCCAGACAGAGTTGAGTTCACCCCTCCACTTT. Translating it yields CASQTELSSPLHF.

The chain recombines TRBV6-5 with TRBJ2-3, with a weak D call TRBD1 (5 bases). This CDR3 is built from 14 residues. Looked up from germline, CDR1 is MNHEY and CDR2 is SVGAGI. V lost 6 bases and J 3 bases, leaving 13 bases between the germline ends. The CDR3 DNA reads TGTGCCAGCAGGTTACAGGCGATTACAGATACGCAGTATTTT. Its translation is CASRLQAITDTQYF.

V and J are TRBV9 and TRBJ2-7; 8 bases line up with TRBD1. V shed 3 bases, J shed 7 bases, and the junction held 15 bases outside the gene matches. This CDR3 spans 16 amino acids. The germline CDR1 and CDR2 sequences are SGDLS and YYNGEE. CDR3 region: CASSGGTGGDLREQYF. CDR3 DNA: TGTGCCAGCAGCGGTGGGACAGGTGGGGACTTGCGGGAGCAGTACTTC. Full variable domain (missing parts from reference TRBV9 and TRBJ2-7): DSGVTQTPKHLITATGQRVTLRCSPRSGDLSVYWYQQSLDQGLQFLIQYYNGEERAKGNILERFSAQQFPDLHSELNLSSLELGDSALYFCASSGGTGGDLREQYFGPGTRLTVT.

The rearrangement links TRBV7-3 to TRBJ1-2, with D unresolved. The CDR3 runs 15 residues. CDR1 is SGHTA and CDR2 is FQGTGA in the germline V gene. The V end was cut by 2 bases, the J end by 7 bases, with 17 bases between. In DNA, the CDR3 is TGTGCCAGCAGCTTAGGCCCCGCAGGTCGAAGTGGCTACACCTTC. It yields the protein CASSLGPAGRSGYTF.

The chain uses TRBV6-2 or TRBV6-3 and TRBJ2-7; TRBD2 aligns across 7 bases. Trimming removed 7 bases from V and 4 bases from J; junction bases left unmatched: 10. Germline CDR1 and CDR2: MNHEY and SVGEGT. The CDR3 is 14 residues long. CDR3 in DNA: TGTGCCAGCATCCCGGCCGCTAGCGGATACGAGCAGTACTTC. This encodes CASIPAASGYEQYF.

This clone showed up just once. The rearrangement uses TRBV6-5 and TRBJ2-7; possible D gene TRBD2, 7 bases. CDR3 length: 14 residues. Germline V gene data show CDR1 as MNHEY and CDR2 as SVGAGI. The V gene lost 6 bases and the J gene lost 3 bases, with 15 bases spanning the gap. CDR3: CASSRGDKIYEQYF. CDR3 nucleotide sequence: TGTGCCAGCAGCCGGGGGGACAAGATCTACGAGCAGTACTTC.

This clone occurred a few times. This chain joins TRBV28 and TRBJ1-1; 7 bases align to TRBD1. The germline V gene encodes CDR1 MDHEN and CDR2 SYDVKM. This CDR3 is built from 16 residues. Trimming took 7 bases from V and 1 from J; bases not matched to a gene: 12. CDR3 bases: TGTGCCAGCACCAGGGGGTGGGGGTCGAAGAACACTGAAGCTTTCTTT. Translating it yields CASTRGWGSKNTEAFF.

This clone occurred a few times. The rearrangement joins TRBV7-9 to TRBJ2-6; the match to TRBD1 covers 12 bases. The CDR3 runs to 19 residues. Germline-derived CDR1 and CDR2 are SEHNR and FQNEAQ (reference sequence). V lost 2 bases, J lost 0 bases, and 5 bases stayed unmatched. Here the CDR3 reads CASSLNLGQGASGANVLTF. In DNA form, the CDR3 reads TGTGCCAGCAGCTTAAATTTGGGACAGGGGGCCTCTGGGGCCAACGTCCTGACTTTC.

The chain carries TRBV5-1 and TRBJ1-5, with no clear D. Germline V gives CDR1 SGHRS, CDR2 YFSETQ. Between the trimmed V and J ends, which lost 0 bases and 3 bases, there was a span of 13 bases. The CDR3 extends over 16 amino acids. Written as DNA, the CDR3 is TGCGCCAGCAGCTTGGGGGCAGGAACATCCAATCAGCCCCAGCATTTT. Residues: CASSLGAGTSNQPQHF.